A selection of T cell receptor beta chains follows, all from one sample in a study of cytomegalovirus exposure and HLA in healthy donors. Assay: immunoSEQ multiplex PCR; the TCRdb copy retains only in-frame clones and omits some. Of roughly 170,000 clones detected, about 82% appear once; the ten largest clones hold roughly 0.75%. The material sequenced was PBMCs. Receptors originate from a woman between 18 and 29 years old in good health and CMV-seronegative. The CDR3 runs from the conserved cysteine through the conserved F or W. The order of the fields is clone size, D gene, J gene, V gene, CDR3 protein. The D gene is left open where the match is weak. Size is omitted from some rows. Given values are once, few, many or a class for expanded clones.

. . TRBJ1-2 TRBV28 CASSLLQAPIPYGYTF
. . TRBJ2-1 TRBV9 CASSGIDSYNEQFF
. . TRBJ2-3 TRBV7-6 CASSPDLNTDTQYF
. . TRBJ1-1 TRBV9 CASSVQMNTEAFF
. TRBD1 TRBJ2-7 TRBV7-9 CASSTTGMTYEQYF
. . TRBJ2-6 TRBV11-3 CASSPISGANVLTF
. TRBD1 TRBJ2-6 TRBV2 CASSIRQGSSGANVLTF
. TRBD2 . TRBV4-1 CASSQLSGKWREQYF
. . TRBJ2-1 TRBV7-8 CASSLDLAVSYNEQFF
. TRBD2 TRBJ2-3 TRBV28 CASSPWTSGEGADTQYF
. TRBD1 TRBJ1-5 TRBV28 CASRTRDRASQPQHF
. . TRBJ1-5 TRBV11-2 CASSLGFGKGQPQHF
. . TRBJ1-5 TRBV19 CASSPGSWPQHF
. . TRBJ1-4 TRBV2 CASNLGHPEKLFF
. TRBD2 TRBJ2-7 TRBV30 CAWSGMKTSGSSYEQYF
. . TRBJ1-3 TRBV5-1 CASSLVGSYGNTIYF
. TRBD2 TRBJ2-7 TRBV27 CASRDVSGGIYEQYF
. TRBD1 TRBJ1-1 TRBV9 CASSTGQGSTEAFF
. TRBD2 TRBJ2-7 TRBV18 CASSVGLALYYEQYF
. TRBD1 TRBJ1-2 TRBV6-1 CASSETGTGDGYTF
. TRBD1 TRBJ2-3 TRBV7-2 CASSSKDRGLINTQYF
. . TRBJ1-3 TRBV19 CASSIRSSGNTIYF
. . TRBJ2-2 TRBV7-9 CSSMGGTRVNTGELFF
. TRBD1 TRBJ2-7 TRBV27 CASSPPDRGLYEQYF
. . TRBJ1-5 TRBV12-5 CASGLTRQAKRGNQPQHF
. . TRBJ1-1 TRBV5-6 CASSLSPLLRTEAFF
. TRBD1 TRBJ2-3 TRBV28 CASSYPGGALTDTQYF
few . TRBJ2-7 TRBV11-2 CASSLTGSSSYEQYF
. TRBD1 TRBJ1-3 TRBV27 CASRTGVGNTIYF
. TRBD1 TRBJ1-1 TRBV19 CASSIIGTGGAEAFF
. . TRBJ2-2 TRBV9 CASSVTQNTGELFF
. . TRBJ2-5 TRBV7-9 CASSISGAQETQYF
few TRBD1 TRBJ2-5 TRBV5-4 CASTPGGETQYF
few . TRBJ1-5 TRBV5-1 CASSLYGQLPQHF
. TRBD2 TRBJ2-5 TRBV6-5 CASRGTSGRQETQYF
. . TRBJ2-3 TRBV29-1 CSGSPARGDTQYF
. TRBD2 TRBJ2-7 TRBV28 CASSFGGTSVVWTYEQYF
. TRBD1 TRBJ1-3 TRBV28 CASGLPGQTKSDIYF
. TRBD1 TRBJ1-5 TRBV28 CASRFTGGPNQPQHF
. TRBD1 TRBJ2-7 TRBV29-1 CSVGGTADRPVEQYF
. . TRBJ2-7 TRBV19 CASSMRGEQYF
once TRBD2 TRBJ2-3 TRBV4-1 CASSQDGLGLADLLGTDTQYF
. TRBD2 TRBJ2-2 TRBV4-2 CASSQDHPGLAARELFF
once . TRBJ1-2 TRBV12-5 CASGILGQFNYGYTF
. TRBD1 TRBJ2-7 TRBV7-9 CASSLDLGQGNYEQYF
. TRBD2 TRBJ2-1 TRBV27 CASSLWASGSLANEQFF
. TRBD1 TRBJ1-2 TRBV27 CASKDRANYGYTF
few . TRBJ1-5 TRBV25-1 CASSEEEEGQPQHF
. . TRBJ2-5 TRBV4-1 CASSQALLQETQYF
. . TRBJ1-1 TRBV19 CASSMGGVKNTEAFF
. . TRBJ2-3 TRBV7-8 CASSPQGGADTQYF
. TRBD2 TRBJ2-3 TRBV7-8 CASSLAGGSRYF
. TRBD2 TRBJ2-3 TRBV7-3 CASSLGTSATDTQYF